This TCR beta chain was sequenced for a study of read filtering for tumor transcriptome and immune sequencing. Study-level points and caveats: In IR-seq, single-read clonotypes were about 80% of clonotypes but 3.5% to 4% of reads.

This clonotype has only a few counts. Its matching antigen is unknown. The CDR3 runs to 14 residues. Trimming pared 6 bases from V and 2 bases from J, leaving 11 bases between. The V gene's germline CDR1 is MNHNS and CDR2 SASEGT. Molecular barcoded adaptors covering alpha/delta and beta/gamma chains were used on 400 to 450 ng RNA. From the reads, TCRdb called clonotypes with MiXCR, one entry per CDR3 protein. The sample lists about 130,000 distinct CDR3 sequences; under 15% were seen once. The sequenced sample consisted of a population of CD138-negative cells sorted from bone marrow. This TCR was recovered from a donor at least 40 years old with multiple myeloma. The V gene is TRBV6-1, the J gene TRBJ1-5; the D is unclear. The CDR3 reads CASSKDGGNQPQHF. The CDR3, as DNA: TGTGCCAGCAGCAAGGACGGAGGCAATCAGCCCCAGCATTTT.